This T cell receptor beta chain was recorded in a study of T cell responses to AZD1222 COVID-19 vaccine (dated by TCRdb to the early 2020s). With respect to the entire study: AZD1222 recipients given second doses at about 4 weeks or at about 12 weeks were pooled, since spike-specific TCR depth and breadth were not found to differ between the two schedules. Enrollment into the trials was organized by age into subgroups of 18-55, 56-69 and 70-plus years, and those subgroups contained roughly 150, 30 and 60 TCR-sequenced participants, respectively. TCR sequencing covered some 250 trial participants: 200 to 220 given two doses of AZD1222 and 26 given two doses of MenACWY control vaccine. Findings and caveats that apply to the study as a whole: Vaccine-associated CD4 TCRs spanned the whole spike protein, with dominant responses in regions 160-218 and 743-854. Epitopes outside the regions mutated in the B.1.351 and B.1.1.7 variants were reportedly recognized by nearly half of the unique spike-specific TCRs. Participants were mostly white British and included more females than males, and it was suggested by the authors that clonal diversity may have been underestimated. Conclusions about previously exposed vaccinees are limited because only a handful of AZD1222 recipients were SARS-CoV-2 seropositive at baseline. After two AZD1222 doses, both the breadth and the depth of spike-specific TCRs were significantly higher than at day 0 and than in MenACWY recipients. Because no day 14 peak-response samples were available, repertoires were characterized only after the peak T cell response. In the small 56-69-year group, the increase in depth fell short of significance, most likely because of low power.

The CDR3 regions of human TCRbeta chains were subjected to immunosequencing. On the study's bioinformatics: Repertoire TCRs were checked for matches against a reference library of SARS-CoV-2-specific TCRs that had been generated using the MIRA antigen-specificity platform. Breadth was defined as the fraction of unique TCRs that were SARS-CoV-2-associated, and depth was defined as the fraction of total T cells that were SARS-CoV-2-associated. Each spike-specific TCR was assigned to its reactive spike region and to a CD4 or CD8 class using the MIRA data. Log10-transformed breadth and depth values were compared by one-way ANOVA with Sidak's multiple comparisons tests. This is the immuneACCESS table as TCRdb keeps it, with only in-frame sequences that have V and J called. A part of the clones is gone; compared with another copy, unresolved V genes explain less than half, and the rest is unexplained. D and trimming were read from the DNA, whereas the V and J calls and clone size are those reported in that table. The sample data list 200,000 to 300,000 clones, and approximately 93% of these were observed just once. The ten largest clones represent 0.55% of the sample.

V is reduced by 3 bases and J by 2 bases, leaving a spacing of 13 bases between them. The germline V gene (reference sequence) supplies CDR1 DFQATT and CDR2 SNEGSKA. The CDR3 has 14 amino acids, counting the end cysteine and phenylalanine. Just the 42-base CDR3 DNA is kept, in frame starting at base 1. A word on this clone: Its antigen is still unknown. No per-base quality is available; no much larger clone lies one base away.

Read against the paper, the sample's time point label means: baseline before first vaccination. Vaccinee samples came from UK trials COV001 and COV002, including a single-blind randomized controlled phase 2/3 trial of AZD1222 (ChAdOx1 nCoV-19) in healthy adults. Trial participant PBMC samples were collected at day 0 and day 28 after the second dose for TCRbeta chain sequencing. This TCR came from an adult in good health. The rearrangement joined TRBV20-1 to TRBJ1-2; perhaps TRBD1 is the D gene, with 6 bases matching. This material consisted of peripheral blood, taken on day 0 of AZD1222 vaccination. The nucleotide sequence is given as TGCAGTGCTAGTTCGGGCAGGGGAAACTATGGCTACACCTTC. Its product reads: CSASSGRGNYGYTF.